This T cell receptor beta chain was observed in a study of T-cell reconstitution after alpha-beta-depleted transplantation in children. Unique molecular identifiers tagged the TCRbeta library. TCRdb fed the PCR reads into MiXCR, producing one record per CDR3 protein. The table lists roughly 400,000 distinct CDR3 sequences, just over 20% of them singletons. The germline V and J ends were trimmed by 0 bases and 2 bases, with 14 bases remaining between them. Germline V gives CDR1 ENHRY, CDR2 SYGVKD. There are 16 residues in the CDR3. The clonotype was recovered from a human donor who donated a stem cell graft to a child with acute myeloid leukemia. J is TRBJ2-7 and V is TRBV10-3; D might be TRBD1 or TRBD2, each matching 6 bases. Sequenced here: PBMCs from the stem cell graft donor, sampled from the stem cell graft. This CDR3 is CAISESGGQGTYEQYF. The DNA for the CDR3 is TGTGCCATCAGTGAGTCGGGGGGACAAGGGACCTACGAGCAGTACTTC.